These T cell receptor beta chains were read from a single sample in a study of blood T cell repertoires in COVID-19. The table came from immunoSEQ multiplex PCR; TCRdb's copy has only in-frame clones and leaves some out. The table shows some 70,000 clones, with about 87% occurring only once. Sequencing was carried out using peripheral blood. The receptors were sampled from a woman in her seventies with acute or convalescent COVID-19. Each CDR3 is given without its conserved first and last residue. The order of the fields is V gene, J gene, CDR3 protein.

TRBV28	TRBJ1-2	ASSLQQTVYGYT
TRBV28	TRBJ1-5	ASSAVGQGWQPQH
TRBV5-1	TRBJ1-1	ASSLARTVMNTEAF
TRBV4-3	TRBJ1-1	ASSLKGGYTEAF
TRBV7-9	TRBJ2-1	ASIKDRAGYNEQF
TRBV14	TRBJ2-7	ASSQGLAGLYEQY
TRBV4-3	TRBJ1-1	ASSQGQGSGNTEAF
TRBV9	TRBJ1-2	ASSGAGLNYGYT
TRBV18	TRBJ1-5	ASSAADSNQPQH
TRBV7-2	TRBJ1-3	ASSLDSGSGNTIY
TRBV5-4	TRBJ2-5	ASSTGSYETQY
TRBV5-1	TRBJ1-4	ASRGVPGANEKLF
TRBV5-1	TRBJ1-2	ASSLVVGQGSGANYGYT
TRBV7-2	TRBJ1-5	ASSSLGDQPQH
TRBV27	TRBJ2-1	ASSGPGTSGYYNEQF
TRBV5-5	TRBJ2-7	ASSLARSSVKYEQY
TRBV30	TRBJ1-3	AWSFSVGASGNTIY
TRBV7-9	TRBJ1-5	ASSLGDNSNQPQH
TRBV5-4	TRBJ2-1	ASSLGSGGNEQF
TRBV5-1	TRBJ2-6	ASSLVVRWGAGANVLT
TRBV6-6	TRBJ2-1	ASKSGQSYNEQF
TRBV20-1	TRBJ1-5	SASTTGKQPQH
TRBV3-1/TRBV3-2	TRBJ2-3	ASSQGDYRTDTQY
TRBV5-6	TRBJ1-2	ASSLPSRGYT
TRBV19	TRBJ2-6	ASSFRTGGANVLT
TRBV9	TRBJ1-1	ASSPGTGVTEAF
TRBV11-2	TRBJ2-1	ASSPTRTSSYYNEQF
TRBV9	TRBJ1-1	ASSVEGFGGAF
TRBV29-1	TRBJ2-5	SVATETQY
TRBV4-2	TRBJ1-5	ASSQFKASNQPQH
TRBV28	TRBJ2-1	ASSLGSNEQF
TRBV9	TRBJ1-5	ASSAQGSGNQPQH
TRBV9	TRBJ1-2	ASSVTGDYRGYT
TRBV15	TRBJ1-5	ATSRGNNQPQH
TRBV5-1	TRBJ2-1	ASSLYTIGIQSYNEQF
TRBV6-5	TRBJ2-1	ASSRDRAYNEQF
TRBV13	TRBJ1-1	ASSLTSNTEAF
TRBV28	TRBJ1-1	ASSPAGTGNTEAF
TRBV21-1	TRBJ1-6	ASSPAEGASSYNSPLH
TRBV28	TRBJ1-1	ASTPSRGNTEAF
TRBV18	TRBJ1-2	ASSAAGTGDGYT
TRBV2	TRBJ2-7	ASMERLTYEQY
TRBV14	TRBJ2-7	ASSHPGRDMWGNGMEQY
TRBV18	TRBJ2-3	ASSPHRGLDTQY
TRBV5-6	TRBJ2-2	ASSHRTGPQLGELF